This T cell receptor beta chain emerged from a study of blood T cell repertoires in COVID-19. Trimming took off 7 bases at V and 0 bases at J, with 7 bases between the two ends. Per the germline V gene, CDR1 is LNHDA and CDR2 is SQIVND (reference sequence). The CDR3 sequence is 13 residues long. This table comes from immunoSEQ multiplex PCR, and its TCRdb copy is limited to in-frame clones, with some not included. In the table there are about 330,000 clones, about 89% of which are singletons. Participant-given clinical history determined each cohort assignment. Donors of Cohort 3 who recovered were those that had two negative PCRs, clearance, or symptom resolution.

The chain joins TRBV19 to TRBJ1-3; D call uncertain. The sample taken for sequencing was PBMCs or T cells enriched from blood (not recorded which). The TCR originated in a woman in her thirties who had recovered from COVID-19. CDR3 sequence (DNA): TGTGCCAGTACCGCCTACTCTGGAAACACCATATATTTT. It yields the protein CASTAYSGNTIYF.